This paragraph reports one T cell receptor beta chain. The antigen is not known. The data derive from a study of shared clonotypes between healthy human individuals. Findings and caveats of the study: Generation probabilities were higher for clonotypes shared across all four sorted-subset donors than for unshared ones. Rarefaction showed that sequencing of sorted subsets was incomplete (despite large depth).

CD4+ cells yielded CD45RA+ naive and CD45RA-negative memory subsets. This CDR3 is built from 20 residues. The junction had 17 bases not matched to a gene; V was cut back by 3 bases and J by 1 base. CDR1 is MNHEY, CDR2 SMNVEV, per germline (reference sequence). When replicate PCRs were run on sorted subsets, they used 150 to 250 ng DNA, around 33,000 T cell genomes. Assay: immunoSEQ multiplex PCR; the TCRdb copy retains only in-frame clones and omits some. The sample consists of around 990,000 clones, around 77% of them appearing once. The source material was memory CD4+ T cells from PBMCs. The subset: CD45RA-negative fraction. The chain carries TRBV27 and TRBJ2-3, with 9 bases identical to TRBD2. The sequence derives from a man younger than 30 in good health. Some clones in this sample may be carry-over from other donors' samples. CDR3 amino acids: CASSFIAAGTSRGGTDTQYF. CDR3 DNA: TGTGCCAGCAGTTTTATTGCGGCCGGGACTAGCAGGGGAGGCACAGATACGCAGTATTTT.